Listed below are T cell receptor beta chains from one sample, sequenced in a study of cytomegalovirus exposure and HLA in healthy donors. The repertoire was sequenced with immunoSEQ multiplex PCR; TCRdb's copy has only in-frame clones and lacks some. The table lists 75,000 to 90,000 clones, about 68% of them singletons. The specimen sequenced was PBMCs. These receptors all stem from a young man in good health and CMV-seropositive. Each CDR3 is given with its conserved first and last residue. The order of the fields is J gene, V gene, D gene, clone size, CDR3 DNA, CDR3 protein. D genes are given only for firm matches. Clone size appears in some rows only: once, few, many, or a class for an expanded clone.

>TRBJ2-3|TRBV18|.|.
TGTGCCAGCTCCTTCGCGGGCGGAGATACGCAGTATTTT
CASSFAGGDTQYF
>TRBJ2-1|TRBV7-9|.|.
TGTGCCAGCAGCTTACAGGGGTCGCATGAGCAGTTCTTC
CASSLQGSHEQFF
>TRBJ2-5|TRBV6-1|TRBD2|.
TGTGCCAGCAGTGAAGCGGGCGGGGGTGAGACCCAGTACTTC
CASSEAGGGETQYF
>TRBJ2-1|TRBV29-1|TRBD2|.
TGCAGCGTTGGGGGGGGTCTGGGTTACAATGAGCAGTTCTTC
CSVGGGLGYNEQFF
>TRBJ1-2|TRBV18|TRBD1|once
TGTGCCAGCTCACCTTCTGGGACAGACAGTGGCTACACCTTC
CASSPSGTDSGYTF
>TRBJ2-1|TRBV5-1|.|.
TGCGCCAGCAGCTTGGAAGCGGAGCAGTTCTTC
CASSLEAEQFF
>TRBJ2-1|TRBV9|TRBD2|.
TGTGCCAGCAGCGTAGTGACTAGCAGTCCCAATGAGCAGTTCTTC
CASSVVTSSPNEQFF
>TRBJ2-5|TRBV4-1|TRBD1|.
TGCGCCAGCAGCCACCCCCGGACAGGGGGCCAAGAGACCCAGTACTTC
CASSHPRTGGQETQYF
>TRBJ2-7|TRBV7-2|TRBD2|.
TGTGCCAGCAGCTTTAGCGGGAGCTTTAGCGAGCAGTACTTC
CASSFSGSFSEQYF
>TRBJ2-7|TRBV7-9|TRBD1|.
TGTGCCAGCAGCTCCAACCGGGACAGGGGCTACGAGCAGTACTTC
CASSSNRDRGYEQYF
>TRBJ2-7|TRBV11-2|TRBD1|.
TGTGCCAGCACCCAACGGACAGGGGGGCTCTACGAGCAGTACTTC
CASTQRTGGLYEQYF
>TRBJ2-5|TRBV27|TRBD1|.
TGTGCCAGCAGCTGGACAGGGGGCAATAGGGAGACCCAGTACTTC
CASSWTGGNRETQYF
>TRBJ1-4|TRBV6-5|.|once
TGTGCCAGCAGCCGTTATCGCGCAACTAATGAAAAACTGTTTTTT
CASSRYRATNEKLFF
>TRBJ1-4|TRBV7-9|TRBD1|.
TGTGCCAGCAGCTCGCGGGACAGGGCGTTTAGTGAAAAACTGTTTTTT
CASSSRDRAFSEKLFF
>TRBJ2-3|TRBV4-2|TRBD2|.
TGTGCCAGCAGCCAAGGTAGCGGGAGCCCCGATACGCAGTATTTT
CASSQGSGSPDTQYF
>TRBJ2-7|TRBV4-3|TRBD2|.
TGCGCCAGCAGCCAAGGTCTCGGCGCGGGAGTGGGCTACGAGCAGTACTTC
CASSQGLGAGVGYEQYF
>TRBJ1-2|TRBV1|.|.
TGCACCAGCAGCCGATTACACCCTAACTATGGCTACACCTTC
CTSSRLHPNYGYTF
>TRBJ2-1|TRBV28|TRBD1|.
TGTGCCAGCAGTTCCCAGGGGGCGTCTTACTACAATGAGCAGTTCTTC
CASSSQGASYYNEQFF
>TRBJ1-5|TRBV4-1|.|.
TGCGCCAGCAGCCCCTCCTCGCCAGGGCCTGTGGGGATTCAGCCCCAGCATTTT
CASSPSSPGPVGIQPQHF
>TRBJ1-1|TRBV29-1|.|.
TGCAGCGTTGGAAACTCAAAGAACACTGAAGCTTTCTTT
CSVGNSKNTEAFF
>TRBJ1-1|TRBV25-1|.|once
TGTGCCAGCAGGCTAAGTCCATTTGAAGCTTTCTTT
CASRLSPFEAFF
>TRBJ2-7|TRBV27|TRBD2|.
TGTGCCAGCAGGATAGCGGGAGGTGCCTCCTACGAGCAGTACTTC
CASRIAGGASYEQYF